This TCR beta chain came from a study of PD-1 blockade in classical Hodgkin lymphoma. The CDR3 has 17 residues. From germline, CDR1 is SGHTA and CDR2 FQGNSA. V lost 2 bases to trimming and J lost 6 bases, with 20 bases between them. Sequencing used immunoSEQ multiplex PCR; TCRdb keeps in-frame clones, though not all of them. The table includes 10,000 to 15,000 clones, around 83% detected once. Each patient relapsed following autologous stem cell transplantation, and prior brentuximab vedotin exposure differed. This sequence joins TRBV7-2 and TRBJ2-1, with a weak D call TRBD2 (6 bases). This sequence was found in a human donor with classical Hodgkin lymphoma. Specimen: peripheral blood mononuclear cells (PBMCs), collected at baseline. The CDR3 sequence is CASSLLAGTLGLNEQFF. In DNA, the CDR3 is TGTGCCAGCAGCTTACTAGCTGGGACTTTGGGGCTCAATGAGCAGTTCTTC.